The 29 T cell receptor beta chains below were found in one sample sequenced in a study of OX40 agonist ivuxolimab in advanced cancers. Clones were sequenced by immunoSEQ multiplex PCR, and TCRdb holds only the in-frame ones, with some missing. The repertoire has about 80,000 clones, 85% to 95% of them found once; the top ten carry approximately 0.69%. The sequenced sample was CD4+ or CD8+ T cells sorted from blood, obtained in a trial of the OX40 agonist ivuxolimab. These receptors all come from an adult with an advanced solid tumor such as melanoma, head and neck, liver or kidney cancer.

This chain connects TRBV18 to TRBJ2-6; D is tentatively TRBD1 or TRBD2 (5 bases each). From germline, CDR1 is KGHSH and CDR2 LQKENI. The V and J ends lost 6 bases and 10 bases respectively, with 19 bases between them. The CDR3 covers 15 residues. The CDR3 loop reads CASSMNTGTENVLTF. DNA for the CDR3: TGTGCCAGCTCCATGAACACCGGGACCGAGAACGTCCTGACTTTC. The full variable domain, in which reference TRBV18 and TRBJ2-6 provide the parts outside the CDR3, is NAGVMQNPRHLVRRRGQEARLRCSPMKGHSHVYWYRQLPEEGLKFMVYLQKENIIDESGMPKERFSAEFPKEGPSILRIQQVVRGDSAAYFCASSMNTGTENVLTFGAGSRLTVL.

The chain is built from TRBV27 and TRBJ2-7; 9 positions agree with TRBD1. After removal of 2 bases from V and 1 base from J, the junction contained 3 bases not matched to a gene. Per germline, CDR1 MNHEY and CDR2 SMNVEV (reference sequence). The CDR3 length is 15 residues. This chain's CDR3 is CASSLIDRGSYEQYF. CDR3 in DNA: TGTGCCAGCAGTTTAATCGACAGGGGGTCCTACGAGCAGTACTTC.

This rearrangement joins TRBV19 to TRBJ2-7; 9 nucleotides agree with TRBD1. V was pared by 5 bases and J by 2 bases, with 7 bases of the junction left unmatched. This CDR3 spans 15 amino acids. CDR1 LNHDA and CDR2 SQIVND come from the germline V gene (reference sequence). CDR3 region: CASSGGQGSPYEQYF. The CDR3 nucleotides read TGTGCCAGTAGTGGGGGACAGGGAAGTCCCTACGAGCAGTACTTC.

V gene TRBV27 combines with J gene TRBJ2-1; D possibly corresponds to TRBD2 (5 bases). Germline CDR1 MNHEY, CDR2 SMNVEV (reference sequence). Trimming removed 0 bases from V and 6 bases from J, with 9 bases in between. The CDR3 length is 14 residues. The CDR3 spells CASSLSGGPNEQFF. The CDR3 DNA sequence: TGTGCCAGCAGTTTATCCGGCGGGCCCAATGAGCAGTTCTTC.

A single count supports this clone. V is TRBV15 and J is TRBJ2-4; D ambiguous. Germline loops: CDR1 LNHNV, CDR2 YYDKDF (reference sequence). The CDR3 totals 15 residues. V gave up 1 base and J gave up 8 bases, with 15 bases separating them. The CDR3 nucleotides are TGTGCCACCAGCAGAGGACTCGTGGGTAGAGACATTCAGTACTTC. Translated: CATSRGLVGRDIQYF. Complete variable domain (other parts from reference TRBV15 and TRBJ2-4): DAMVIQNPRYQVTQFGKPVTLSCSQTLNHNVMYWYQQKSSQAPKLLFHYYDKDFNNEADTPDNFQSRRPNTSFCFLDIRSPGLGDTAMYLCATSRGLVGRDIQYFGAGTRLSVL.

The chain is built from TRBV30 and TRBJ1-3; D is perhaps TRBD1 (6 bases). V was cut by 3 bases and J by 4 bases, with 22 bases left in between. The CDR3 totals 17 residues. Looked up from germline, CDR1 is GTSNPN and CDR2 is SVGIG (reference sequence). In DNA form, the CDR3 reads TGTGCCTGGAGGGCACCATTTTGGGGGCTTCGAGGAAACACCATATATTTT. This translates into CAWRAPFWGLRGNTIYF.

The chain employs TRBV5-1 and TRBJ2-2; 13 positions agree with TRBD2. Trimming removed 3 bases from V and 1 base from J; junction bases left unmatched: 12. Germline V CDR1 and CDR2: SGHRS, YFSETQ. The CDR3 extends over 20 amino acids. The CDR3 region has the DNA TGCGCCAGCAGCTCCGGGACTAGCGGGACGCGCCGATTGAACACCGGGGAGCTGTTTTTT. It is translated as CASSSGTSGTRRLNTGELFF.

This chain joins TRBV7-2 and TRBJ2-3; 10 positions match TRBD1. This CDR3 is built from 14 residues. After removal of 4 bases from V and 6 bases from J, the junction contained 4 bases not matched to a gene. CDR1 and CDR2 (germline): SGHTA, FQGNSA. DNA of the CDR3: TGTGCCAGCAGCTGGGACAGGGGTTCCGATACGCAGTATTTT. It yields the protein CASSWDRGSDTQYF.

This chain joins TRBV6-5 and TRBJ2-7, with TRBD2 matching 7 bases. V lost 2 bases to trimming and J lost 4 bases; unmatched junction nucleotides: 2. This CDR3 contains 13 residues. Per germline, CDR1 MNHEY and CDR2 SVGAGI. The CDR3 DNA sequence: TGTGCCAGCAGTTACGGTAGCGGGTACGAGCAGTACTTC. Translated, it gives CASSYGSGYEQYF.

This clone was seen a handful of times. The CDR3 DNA is TGTGCCAGCAGAGAAAGCGGACGCACAGATACGCAGTATTTT. The encoded protein is CASRESGRTDTQYF. The chain couples TRBV27 to TRBJ2-3; tentatively, D is TRBD2 (5 bases). This CDR3 comprises 14 residues. Trimming stripped 6 bases from V and 1 base from J, with 11 bases between. The germline gives CDR1 MNHEY, CDR2 SMNVEV (reference sequence).

The V and J genes are TRBV5-1 and TRBJ1-4, with 10 bases aligning to TRBD1. V lost 2 bases to trimming and J lost 6 bases; unmatched junction nucleotides: 7. CDR3 length equals 16 residues. Germline V gives CDR1 SGHRS, CDR2 YFSETQ. CDR3 region: CASSFTSGTGDEKLFF. CDR3 DNA: TGCGCCAGCAGCTTTACCTCCGGGACAGGGGATGAAAAACTGTTTTTT. Filled out from reference TRBV5-1 and TRBJ1-4, the complete variable domain reads KAGVTQTPRYLIKTRGQQVTLSCSPISGHRSVSWYQQTPGQGLQFLFEYFSETQRNKGNFPGRFSGRQFSNSRSEMNVSTLELGDSALYLCASSFTSGTGDEKLFFGSGTQLSVL.

J is TRBJ2-3 and V is TRBV19; 10 nucleotides agree with TRBD2. V was clipped by 6 bases and J by 2 bases; unmatched bases: 11. This CDR3 is 17 amino acids long. CDR1 LNHDA and CDR2 SQIVND come from the germline V gene (reference sequence). CDR3 sequence reads: CASRLAGSLTTTDTQYF. CDR3 sequence (DNA): TGTGCCAGTAGACTAGCGGGGAGCCTGACGACCACAGATACGCAGTATTTT.

This clone has a handful of counts. The genes are TRBV27 and TRBJ2-2; 9 bases are shared with TRBD1. The CDR3 spans 16 residues. Losses at the gene ends were 5 bases for V and 6 bases for J; bases not matched to a gene: 10. CDR1 is MNHEY, CDR2 SMNVEV, per germline (reference sequence). Here the CDR3 DNA reads TGTGCCAGCAGTGAGGGACAGGGAGGTCTAGCCGGGGAGCTGTTTTTT. Translated, it gives CASSEGQGGLAGELFF.

CDR3 coding DNA: TGTGCCAGCAGCGGGGTTGTGGGTGAAAAACTGTTTTTT. Its translation is CASSGVVGEKLFF. The chain recombines TRBV9 with TRBJ1-4; D is uncertain. The CDR3 runs 13 residues. Trimming removed 3 bases from V and 7 bases from J, with 10 bases in between. Germline V CDR1 and CDR2: SGDLS, YYNGEE. Full variable domain (rest looked up from reference TRBV9 and TRBJ1-4): DSGVTQTPKHLITATGQRVTLRCSPRSGDLSVYWYQQSLDQGLQFLIQYYNGEERAKGNILERFSAQQFPDLHSELNLSSLELGDSALYFCASSGVVGEKLFFGSGTQLSVL.

CDR3 sequence reads: CASSRDGNNQPQHF. In DNA, the CDR3 is TGTGCCAGTAGTCGCGACGGTAATAATCAGCCCCAGCATTTT. The chain uses TRBV19 and TRBJ1-5; D call uncertain. V shed 5 bases and J shed 4 bases, with 12 bases lying between them. Germline loops: CDR1 LNHDA, CDR2 SQIVND (reference sequence). This CDR3 comprises 14 residues.

V and J are TRBV18 and TRBJ2-3; D uncertain. The V gene lost 5 bases and the J gene lost 0 bases, with 15 bases spanning the gap. This CDR3 region has 16 residues. CDR1 is KGHSH and CDR2 is LQKENI in the germline V gene. The CDR3 nucleotides read TGTGCCAGCTCAACCGCCCCTGGGATTAGCACAGATACGCAGTATTTT. The encoded protein is CASSTAPGISTDTQYF. Looking up the rest from reference TRBV18 and TRBJ2-3 gives the full variable domain: NAGVMQNPRHLVRRRGQEARLRCSPMKGHSHVYWYRQLPEEGLKFMVYLQKENIIDESGMPKERFSAEFPKEGPSILRIQQVVRGDSAAYFCASSTAPGISTDTQYFGPGTRLTVL.

On this clone: Other nucleotide sequences in the sample specify the same CDR3. The gene calls are TRBV28 and TRBJ2-7; 7 bases agree with TRBD2. CDR1 is MDHEN and CDR2 is SYDVKM in the germline V gene. The CDR3 contains 15 residues. V was pared by 6 bases and J by 6 bases, with 14 bases of the junction left unmatched. CDR3 region: CASRGRGRGEGEQYF. CDR3 nucleotide sequence: TGTGCCAGCAGGGGAAGGGGTCGGGGGGAAGGCGAGCAGTACTTC.

The chain joins TRBV28 to TRBJ1-2, with a tentative D call TRBD1 (5 bases). Trimming cost V 3 bases and J 7 bases, with 15 bases left between them. The CDR3 loop spans 14 amino acids. CDR1 and CDR2 (germline): MDHEN, SYDVKM. The CDR3 here is CASSLVSGTSGYTF. The CDR3 DNA is TGTGCCAGCAGTTTGGTTTCGGGGACTAGTGGCTACACCTTC.

The chain employs TRBV28 and TRBJ2-4; 7 bases align to TRBD2. Germline assignment: CDR1 MDHEN and CDR2 SYDVKM. V trimming: 4 bases; J trimming: 1 base; junction bases outside the gene matches: 1. CDR3 length: 14 amino acids. The chain's CDR3 is CASSSGGAKNIQYF. Written as DNA, the CDR3 is TGTGCCAGCAGTTCGGGGGGTGCCAAAAACATTCAGTACTTC.

The chain employs TRBV4-2 and TRBJ2-7, with 11 bases matching TRBD1. Germline CDR1 LGHNA, CDR2 YNFKEQ. The CDR3 consists of 16 residues. The J segment lost 4 bases and the V segment lost 1 base, leaving 6 bases of the junction unmatched. The CDR3 nucleotides read TGTGCCAGCAGCCAAGCCGGAGGGACAGGGGGTTACGAGCAGTACTTC. Protein product: CASSQAGGTGGYEQYF.

V and J are TRBV19 and TRBJ1-2, with D perhaps TRBD1 (6 bases). The germline gives CDR1 LNHDA, CDR2 SQIVND (reference sequence). This CDR3 is 14 amino acids long. The germline V and J ends were trimmed by 7 bases and 0 bases, with 12 bases remaining between them. The DNA of the CDR3 is TGTGCCAGTACTCAGGGGCCAGCTAACTATGGCTACACCTTC. This translates into CASTQGPANYGYTF.

V and J are TRBV10-3 and TRBJ2-1; no clear D gene. Trimming removed 1 base from V and 6 bases from J, with 10 bases in between. This CDR3 contains 14 residues. From germline, CDR1 is ENHRY and CDR2 SYGVKD. In DNA form, the CDR3 reads TGTGCCATCAGTGAGTTTGGGATCTCCAATGAGCAGTTCTTC. Amino acids: CAISEFGISNEQFF.

The CDR3 DNA follows: TGTGCCAGTAGTAAACATAATGAGCAGTTCTTC. It specifies CASSKHNEQFF. The chain is built from TRBV19 and TRBJ2-1, with D unresolved. This CDR3 contains 11 residues. V lost 4 bases to trimming and J lost 7 bases, with 5 bases between them. The V gene's germline CDR1 is LNHDA and CDR2 SQIVND (reference sequence).

The genes are TRBV6-6 and TRBJ1-2; 9 bases fit TRBD1. The CDR3 contains 16 residues. V dropped 3 bases and J dropped 7; count of bases not matched to a gene: 12. Germline V gene data show CDR1 as MNHNY and CDR2 as SVGAGI (reference sequence). CDR3 protein: CASSYTGGQGKGGYTF. For the CDR3, the DNA is TGTGCCAGCAGTTATACCGGCGGACAGGGGAAGGGTGGCTACACCTTC.

V is TRBV7-2 and J is TRBJ2-3; D is unclear. V dropped 0 bases and J dropped 2 bases, with 6 bases sitting between them. The CDR3 length is 14 residues. Germline V gene sequence: CDR1 SGHTA, CDR2 FQGNSA. The CDR3 here is CASSLAGYTDTQYF. The CDR3 region has the DNA TGTGCCAGCAGCTTAGCTGGGTACACAGATACGCAGTATTTT.

The rearrangement uses TRBV7-2 and TRBJ2-5; 8 nucleotides match TRBD1. The CDR3 sequence is 11 residues long. V was clipped by 5 bases and J by 13 bases; unmatched bases: 6. From germline, CDR1 is SGHTA and CDR2 FQGNSA. CDR3 in amino acids: CASSKGDRGYF. CDR3 sequence (DNA): TGTGCCAGCAGCAAAGGAGACAGGGGGTACTTC.

V gene TRBV4-3 combines with J gene TRBJ2-4; weak D call: TRBD2 (5 bases). The length of the CDR3 is 18 residues. Trimming pared 2 bases from V and 2 bases from J, leaving 19 bases between. Germline values: CDR1 LGHNA, CDR2 YSLEER. The CDR3 region has the DNA TGCGCCAGCAGCCAACTGGTCGGGAACAGTGGGACCAAAAACATTCAGTACTTC. This translates into CASSQLVGNSGTKNIQYF.

The chain couples TRBV5-5 to TRBJ2-3; 7 nucleotides align to TRBD1. This CDR3 is 14 amino acids long. Trimming took 4 bases from V and 5 from J; bases not matched to a gene: 7. Looked up from germline, CDR1 is SGHKS and CDR2 is YYEKEE (reference sequence). This CDR3 is CASSRTTGKDTQYF. CDR3 DNA sequence: TGTGCCAGCAGCCGGACGACAGGGAAAGATACGCAGTATTTT.

The gene calls are TRBV27 and TRBJ2-2, with 8 bases identical to TRBD2. Per the germline V gene, CDR1 is MNHEY and CDR2 is SMNVEV (reference sequence). Unmatched junction bases numbered 15, after V lost 7 bases and J lost 5 bases. The CDR3 sequence is 17 residues long. The CDR3 protein is CASTTKGLAAGTGELFF. The CDR3 region has the DNA TGTGCCAGCACCACCAAAGGACTAGCAGCAGGAACCGGGGAGCTGTTTTTT.